These 11 T cell receptor beta chains share one sample of origin, sequenced in a study of T-cell memory formation after mild COVID-19. TCRdb re-analysed the 5' RACE reads in MiXCR, keeping a single row per CDR3 protein. The data show about 340,000 distinct CDR3 sequences, with 10% to 15% seen just once and around a fifth held by the top ten. Input material: PBMCs or a T cell subset sorted from them (not recorded which). Receptors originate from a man aged 18-30 years who had mild COVID-19 (a few samples of this study predate the infection). Cell type and time point are not known.

The chain links TRBV7-9 to TRBJ2-7, with a tentative D call TRBD2 (5 bases). Trimming left V 3 bases short and J 5 bases short, with 8 bases between. This CDR3 is 12 amino acids long. Germline V CDR1 and CDR2: SEHNR, FQNEAQ (reference sequence). In DNA form, the CDR3 reads TGTGCCAGCAGCTTGGAGGTGAACGAGCAGTACTTC. This gives the protein CASSLEVNEQYF. The full variable domain, rest sourced from reference TRBV7-9 and TRBJ2-7, is DTGVSQNPRHKITKRGQNVTFRCDPISEHNRLYWYRQTLGQGPEFLTYFQNEAQLEKSRLLSDRFSAERPKGSFSTLEIQRTEQGDSAMYLCASSLEVNEQYFGPGTRLTVT.

The V call is TRBV28, the J call TRBJ1-4; TRBD1 aligns across 11 bases. The J segment lost 12 bases and the V segment lost 4 bases, leaving 4 bases of the junction unmatched. The CDR3 is 13 residues long. Germline CDR1 and CDR2: MDHEN and SYDVKM. CDR3 sequence reads: CASSSGQGVELFF. DNA of the CDR3: TGTGCCAGCAGTTCGGGACAGGGGGTGGAACTGTTTTTT.

In this sample, this clonotype turned up a few times. This chain uses TRBV7-6 with TRBJ1-2, with 10 nucleotides matching TRBD1. Trimming took 5 bases from V and 3 from J; bases not matched to a gene: 6. The CDR3 extends over 15 amino acids. In germline, CDR1 is SGHVS, CDR2 FNYEAQ. The CDR3 DNA follows: TGTGCCAGCAGCCCGGGACAGGGGTTAGACTATGGCTACACCTTC. Encoded protein: CASSPGQGLDYGYTF.

This chain uses TRBV11-2 with TRBJ2-2; 11 bases fit TRBD2. Germline CDR1 and CDR2: SGHAT and FQNNGV. The V gene end was trimmed by 7 bases and the J gene end by 7 bases; junction bases not matched to a gene: 11. The CDR3 runs 16 residues. The CDR3 DNA reads TGTGCCAGCACTGCGACTAGCGGGGTGTTGAGCGGGGAGCTGTTTTTT. This gives the protein CASTATSGVLSGELFF. Full variable domain (missing parts from reference TRBV11-2 and TRBJ2-2): EAGVAQSPRYKIIEKRQSVAFWCNPISGHATLYWYQQILGQGPKLLIQFQNNGVVDDSQLPKDRFSAERLKGVDSTLKIQPAKLEDSAVYLCASTATSGVLSGELFFGEGSRLTVL.

The chain couples TRBV20-1 to TRBJ1-1; 8 bases fit TRBD1. This CDR3 spans 15 amino acids. In germline, CDR1 is DFQATT, CDR2 SNEGSKA (reference sequence). V was clipped by 1 base and J by 1 base; unmatched bases: 5. CDR3 loop: CSARGPGGGNTEAFF. In DNA form, the CDR3 reads TGCAGTGCTAGAGGGCCAGGGGGCGGGAACACTGAAGCTTTCTTT.

This clonotype was detected a few times. The gene calls are TRBV2 and TRBJ2-7; 9 bases are a match to TRBD1. This CDR3 has 13 residues. Looked up from germline, CDR1 is SNHLY and CDR2 is FYNNEI. CDR3 residues: CAQQGAVSYEQYF. The DNA of the CDR3 is TGTGCGCAACAGGGGGCTGTCTCCTACGAGCAGTACTTC.

Only a few counts were recorded for this clonotype. The chain uses TRBV12-3 or TRBV12-4 and TRBJ1-2; no definite D call. The V and J ends lost 4 bases and 3 bases respectively, with 12 bases between them. The CDR3 loop spans 14 amino acids. Written as DNA, the CDR3 is TGTGCCAGCAGTTGGGGTGGGAGTCACTATGGCTACACCTTC. This translates into CASSWGGSHYGYTF.

This clonotype has a handful of counts. The chain couples TRBV5-5 to TRBJ1-2; D remains unclear. The V and J ends lost 0 bases and 4 bases respectively, with 10 bases between them. The CDR3 is 14 residues long. Germline V gene lookup returns CDR1 SGHKS and CDR2 YYEKEE (reference sequence). The CDR3 sequence is CASSLAVPVYGYTF. The CDR3 region has the DNA TGTGCCAGCAGCTTGGCGGTACCCGTCTATGGCTACACCTTC.

This clonotype has just a few counts. V is TRBV2 and J is TRBJ2-3; D not resolved. Trimming pared 10 bases from V and 9 bases from J, leaving 17 bases between. This CDR3 comprises 12 residues. Germline CDR1 SNHLY, CDR2 FYNNEI. The CDR3 loop is CAILIDSGTQYF. DNA of the CDR3: TGTGCCATTTTGATCGACTCTGGGACGCAGTATTTT.

This clonotype was seen only a few times. V gene TRBV12-3 or TRBV12-4 combines with J gene TRBJ2-1, with 13 bases fitting TRBD2. This CDR3 is built from 13 residues. Trimming at V came to 1 base and at J to 12 bases, leaving 0 bases not matched to a gene. The CDR3 bases are TGTGCCAGCAGTTTAGGGACTAGCGGGGGGCAGTTCTTC. Translated: CASSLGTSGGQFF.

V and J are TRBV12-3 or TRBV12-4 and TRBJ1-6; possible D gene TRBD1, 6 bases. This CDR3 has 14 residues. The ends were cut back, 3 bases at V and 7 bases at J, with 10 bases in the middle. CDR3 residues: CASSFKGGNSPLHF. The DNA for the CDR3 is TGTGCCAGCAGTTTTAAGGGGGGGAATTCACCCCTCCACTTT.